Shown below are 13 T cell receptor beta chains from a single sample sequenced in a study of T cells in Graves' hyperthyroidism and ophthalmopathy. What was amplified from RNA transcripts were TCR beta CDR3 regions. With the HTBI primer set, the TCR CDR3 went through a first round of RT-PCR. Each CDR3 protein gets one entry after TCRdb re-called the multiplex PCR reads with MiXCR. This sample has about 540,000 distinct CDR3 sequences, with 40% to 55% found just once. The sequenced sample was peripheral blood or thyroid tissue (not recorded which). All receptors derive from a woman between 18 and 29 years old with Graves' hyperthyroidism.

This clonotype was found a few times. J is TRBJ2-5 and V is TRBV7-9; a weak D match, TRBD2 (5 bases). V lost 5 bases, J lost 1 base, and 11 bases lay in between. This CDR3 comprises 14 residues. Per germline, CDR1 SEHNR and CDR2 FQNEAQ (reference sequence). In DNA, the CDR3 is TGTGCCAGCAGCCGAGGGCAGACCCAAGAGACCCAGTACTTC. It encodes CASSRGQTQETQYF.

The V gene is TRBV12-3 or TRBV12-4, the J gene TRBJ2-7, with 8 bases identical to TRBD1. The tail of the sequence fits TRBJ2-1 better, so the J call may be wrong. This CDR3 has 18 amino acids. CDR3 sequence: CASSPRVDGTGLINEQFF. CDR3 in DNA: TGTGCCAGCAGCCCCCGGGTGGACGGGACAGGTCTTATCAATGAGCAGTTCTTC.

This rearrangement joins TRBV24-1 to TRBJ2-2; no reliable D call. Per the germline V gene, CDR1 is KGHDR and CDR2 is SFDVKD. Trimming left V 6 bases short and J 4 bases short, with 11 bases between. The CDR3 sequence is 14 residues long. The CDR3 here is CATSNPTGTGELFF. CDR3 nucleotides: TGTGCCACCAGTAACCCTACGGGCACCGGGGAGCTGTTTTTT.

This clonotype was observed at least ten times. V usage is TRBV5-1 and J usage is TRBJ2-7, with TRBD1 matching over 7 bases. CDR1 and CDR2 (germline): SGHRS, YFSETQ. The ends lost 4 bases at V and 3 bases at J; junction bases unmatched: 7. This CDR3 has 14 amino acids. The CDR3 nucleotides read TGCGCCAGCAGCGACCGACAGGGCATCTACGAGCAGTACTTC. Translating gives CASSDRQGIYEQYF.

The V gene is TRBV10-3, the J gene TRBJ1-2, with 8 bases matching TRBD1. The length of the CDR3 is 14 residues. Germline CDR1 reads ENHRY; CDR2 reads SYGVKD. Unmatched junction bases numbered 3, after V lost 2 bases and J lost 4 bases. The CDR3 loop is CAISEGQGLYGYTF. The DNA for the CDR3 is TGTGCCATCAGTGAGGGACAGGGACTCTATGGCTACACCTTC.

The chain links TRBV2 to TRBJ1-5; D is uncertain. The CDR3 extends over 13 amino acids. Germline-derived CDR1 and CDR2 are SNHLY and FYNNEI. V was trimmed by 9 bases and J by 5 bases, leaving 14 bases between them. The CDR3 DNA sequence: TGTGCCAGGAGCAGTTTGGAGTATCAGCCCCAGCATTTT. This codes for CARSSLEYQPQHF.

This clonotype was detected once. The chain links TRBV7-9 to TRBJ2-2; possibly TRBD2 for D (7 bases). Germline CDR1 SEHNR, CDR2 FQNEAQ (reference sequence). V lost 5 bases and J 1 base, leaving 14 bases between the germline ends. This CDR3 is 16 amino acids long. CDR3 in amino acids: CASSPRGTQNTGELFF. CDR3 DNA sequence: TGTGCCAGCAGCCCGCGGGGGACACAGAACACCGGGGAGCTGTTTTTT.

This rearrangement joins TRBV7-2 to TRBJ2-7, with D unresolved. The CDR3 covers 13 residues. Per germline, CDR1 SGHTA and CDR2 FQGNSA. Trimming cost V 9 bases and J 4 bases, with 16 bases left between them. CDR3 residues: CASSPTAWYEQYF. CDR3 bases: TGTGCCAGTAGCCCTACCGCATGGTACGAGCAGTACTTC.

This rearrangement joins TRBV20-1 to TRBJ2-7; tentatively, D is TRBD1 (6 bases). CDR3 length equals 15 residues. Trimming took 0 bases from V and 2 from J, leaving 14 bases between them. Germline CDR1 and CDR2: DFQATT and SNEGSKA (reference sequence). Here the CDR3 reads CSARDRGTPTYEQYF. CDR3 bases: TGCAGTGCTAGAGATAGAGGGACACCCACCTACGAGCAGTACTTC.

CDR3 bases: TGCAGCGTTGAAGATGGACAGGGAAAATCTCGCGGCTACACCTTC. Residues: CSVEDGQGKSRGYTF. The chain couples TRBV29-1 to TRBJ1-2; 8 nucleotides match TRBD1. Per germline, CDR1 SQVTM and CDR2 ANQGSEA. V was pared by 0 bases and J by 8 bases, with 11 bases of the junction left unmatched. There are 15 residues in the CDR3.

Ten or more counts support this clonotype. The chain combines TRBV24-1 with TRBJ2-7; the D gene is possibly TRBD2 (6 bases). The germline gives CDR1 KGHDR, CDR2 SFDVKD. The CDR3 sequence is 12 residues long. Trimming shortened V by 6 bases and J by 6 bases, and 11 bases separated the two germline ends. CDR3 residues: CATSPQGGEQYF. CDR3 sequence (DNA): TGTGCCACCAGTCCGCAGGGAGGCGAGCAGTACTTC.

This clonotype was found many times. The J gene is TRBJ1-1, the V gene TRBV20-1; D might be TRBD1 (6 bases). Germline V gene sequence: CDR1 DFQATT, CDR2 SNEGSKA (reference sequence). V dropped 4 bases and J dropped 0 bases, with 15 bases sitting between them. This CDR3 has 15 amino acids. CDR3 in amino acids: CSATRGAGMNTEAFF. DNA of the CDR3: TGCAGTGCTACCAGGGGTGCAGGAATGAACACTGAAGCTTTCTTT.

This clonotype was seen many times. The DNA of the CDR3 is TGTGCCAGCAGCCCCTTTTGGACGGGGTCTCAGCCCCAGCATTTT. Encoded protein: CASSPFWTGSQPQHF. The rearrangement joins TRBV7-2 to TRBJ1-5; D remains unclear. Trimming cost V 5 bases and J 6 bases, with 17 bases left between them. In germline, CDR1 is SGHTA, CDR2 FQGNSA. This CDR3 has 15 amino acids.